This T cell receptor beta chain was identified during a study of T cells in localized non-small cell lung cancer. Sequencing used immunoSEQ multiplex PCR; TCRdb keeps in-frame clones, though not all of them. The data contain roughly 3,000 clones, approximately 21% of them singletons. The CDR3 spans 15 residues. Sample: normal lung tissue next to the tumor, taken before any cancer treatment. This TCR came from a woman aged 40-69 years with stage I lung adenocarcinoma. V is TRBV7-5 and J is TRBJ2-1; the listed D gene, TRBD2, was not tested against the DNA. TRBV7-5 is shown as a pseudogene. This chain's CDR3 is CASSTSSGGAYEQFF. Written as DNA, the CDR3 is TGTGCCAGCAGCACCTCTAGCGGGGGGGCATATGAGCAGTTCTTC.